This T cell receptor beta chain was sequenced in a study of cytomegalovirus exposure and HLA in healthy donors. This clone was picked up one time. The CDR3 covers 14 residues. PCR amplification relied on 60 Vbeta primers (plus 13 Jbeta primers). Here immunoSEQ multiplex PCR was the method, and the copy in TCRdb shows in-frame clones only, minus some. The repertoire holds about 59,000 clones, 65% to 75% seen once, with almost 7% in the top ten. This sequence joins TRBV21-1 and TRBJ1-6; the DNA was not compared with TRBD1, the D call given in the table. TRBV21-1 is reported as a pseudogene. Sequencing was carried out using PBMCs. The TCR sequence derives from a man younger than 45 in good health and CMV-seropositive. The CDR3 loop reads CASSPRDRDSPLHF. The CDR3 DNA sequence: TGTGCCAGCAGCCCCCGTGACAGAGATTCACCCCTCCACTTT.